The clone carrying this T cell receptor beta chain was recorded a few times. The antigen is undetermined. The data were obtained in a study of response to subunit inactivated influenza vaccine. Germline V gene lookup returns CDR1 SGHAT and CDR2 FQNNGV. This CDR3 is 14 amino acids long. The V and J ends lost 2 bases and 10 bases respectively, with 12 bases between them. TCRdb called the RT-PCR reads again in MiXCR, with one record for every CDR3 protein. This repertoire shows about 500,000 distinct CDR3 sequences, approximately 16% found once; its top ten account for 2.5% to 3.5%. Study results and limitations: The authors offered the suggestion that each seasonal influenza vaccination recruits few new T cells.

The TCR sequence derives from a man aged 45 to 70 who received an inactivated influenza vaccine. Material: CD4+ T cells sorted from PBMCs, obtained less than 25 months after vaccination. The gene calls are TRBV11-2 and TRBJ1-6; perhaps TRBD1 as D (6 bases). The CDR3 protein is CASSLTGSRSPLHF. The CDR3, as DNA: TGTGCCAGCAGCTTAACAGGGTCGCGGTCACCCCTCCACTTT.